Here is one T cell receptor (beta chain) with its context. The CDR3 spans 17 residues. The V gene end was trimmed by 1 base and the J gene end by 9 bases; junction bases not matched to a gene: 14. The V gene's germline CDR1 is MGHRA and CDR2 YSYEKL. This sample was taken from a study of blood T cell repertoires in COVID-19. Study in general: Sample material is recorded as cDNA or gDNA derived from T cells, B-cell-depleted T cells, or PBMCs.

Clones were read by immunoSEQ multiplex PCR, and TCRdb kept only the in-frame ones, dropping some. The profile shows approximately 440,000 clones, approximately 89% of them singletons. The clonotype was recovered from a woman between 50 and 59 years old with COVID-19, enrolled during active disease. Sequencing was done on a sample of peripheral blood. V gene TRBV4-1 combines with J gene TRBJ2-1; 8 bases align to TRBD2. The CDR3 spells CASSQASGQPGNREQFF. The CDR3 nucleotides read TGCGCCAGCAGCCAAGCTAGCGGGCAGCCCGGGAACCGTGAGCAGTTCTTC.